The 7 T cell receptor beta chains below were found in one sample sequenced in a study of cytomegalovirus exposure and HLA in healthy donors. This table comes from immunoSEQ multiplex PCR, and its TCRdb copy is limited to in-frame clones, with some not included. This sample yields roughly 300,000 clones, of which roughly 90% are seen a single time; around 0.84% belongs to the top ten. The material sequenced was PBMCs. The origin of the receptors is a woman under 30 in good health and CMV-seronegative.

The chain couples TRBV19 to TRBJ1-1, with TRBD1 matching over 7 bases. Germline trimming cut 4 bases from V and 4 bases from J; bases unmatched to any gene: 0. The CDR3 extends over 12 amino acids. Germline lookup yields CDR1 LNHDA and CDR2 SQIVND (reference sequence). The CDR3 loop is CASSRQGTEAFF. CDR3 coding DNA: TGTGCCAGTAGTAGACAGGGCACTGAAGCTTTCTTT.

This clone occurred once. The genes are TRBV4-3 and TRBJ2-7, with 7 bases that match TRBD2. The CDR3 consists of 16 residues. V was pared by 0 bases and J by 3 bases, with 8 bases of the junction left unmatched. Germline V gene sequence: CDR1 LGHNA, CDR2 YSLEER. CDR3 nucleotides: TGCGCCAGCAGCCAAGAACTGGCGGGAGCGTTCTACGAGCAGTACTTC. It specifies CASSQELAGAFYEQYF.

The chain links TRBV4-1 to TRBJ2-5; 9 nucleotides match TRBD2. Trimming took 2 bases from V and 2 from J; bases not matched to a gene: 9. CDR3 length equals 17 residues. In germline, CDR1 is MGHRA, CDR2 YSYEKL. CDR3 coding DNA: TGCGCCAGCAGCCAATTTATAGCTAGCGGGACGCAAGAGACCCAGTACTTC. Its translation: CASSQFIASGTQETQYF.

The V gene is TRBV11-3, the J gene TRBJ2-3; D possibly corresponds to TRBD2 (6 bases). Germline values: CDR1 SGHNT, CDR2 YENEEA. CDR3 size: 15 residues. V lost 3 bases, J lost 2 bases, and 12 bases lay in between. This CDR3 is CASSFPGADTDTQYF. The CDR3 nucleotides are TGTGCCAGCAGCTTCCCGGGAGCAGACACAGATACGCAGTATTTT. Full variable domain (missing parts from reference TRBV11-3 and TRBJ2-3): EAGVVQSPRYKIIEKKQPVAFWCNPISGHNTLYWYLQNLGQGPELLIRYENEEAVDDSQLPKDRFSAERLKGVDSTLKIQPAELGDSAVYLCASSFPGADTDTQYFGPGTRLTVL.

CDR3 DNA: TGTGCCAGCAGGTCGGGTAGACTAGTCCACGAGCAGTACTTC. It specifies CASRSGRLVHEQYF. The chain uses TRBV2 and TRBJ2-7; the D gene is possibly TRBD2 (6 bases). The CDR3 has 14 amino acids. V lost 6 bases and J lost 5, with 17 bases in between. Germline lookup yields CDR1 SNHLY and CDR2 FYNNEI.

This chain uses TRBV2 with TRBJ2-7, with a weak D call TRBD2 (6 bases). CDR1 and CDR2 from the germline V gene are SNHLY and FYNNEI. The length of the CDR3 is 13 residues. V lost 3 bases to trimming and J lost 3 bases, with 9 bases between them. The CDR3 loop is CASSDGRDYEQYF. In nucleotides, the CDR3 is TGTGCCAGCAGTGACGGGAGAGACTACGAGCAGTACTTC.

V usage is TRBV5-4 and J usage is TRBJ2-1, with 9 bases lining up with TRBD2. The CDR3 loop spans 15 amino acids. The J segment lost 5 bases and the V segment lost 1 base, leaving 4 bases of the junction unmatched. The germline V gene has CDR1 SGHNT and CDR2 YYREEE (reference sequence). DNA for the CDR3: TGTGCCAGCAGCTTGTTGACTAGCGGACACAATGAGCAGTTCTTC. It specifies CASSLLTSGHNEQFF.